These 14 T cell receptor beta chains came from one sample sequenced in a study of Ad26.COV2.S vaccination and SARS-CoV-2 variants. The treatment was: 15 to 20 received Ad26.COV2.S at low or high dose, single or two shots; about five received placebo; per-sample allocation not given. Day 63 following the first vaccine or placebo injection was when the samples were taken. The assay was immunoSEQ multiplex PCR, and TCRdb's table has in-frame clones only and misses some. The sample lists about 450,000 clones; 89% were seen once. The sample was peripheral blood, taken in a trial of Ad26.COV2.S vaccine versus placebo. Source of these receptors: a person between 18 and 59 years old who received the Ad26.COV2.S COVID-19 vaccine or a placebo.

The CDR3 sequence is CASSFLPNTEAFF. The CDR3 nucleotides are TGTGCCAGCAGCTTCCTACCGAACACTGAAGCTTTCTTT. The chain has TRBV13 and TRBJ1-1; D gene unclear. CDR1 is PRHDT and CDR2 is FYEKMQ in the germline V gene (reference sequence). Trimming removed 3 bases from V and 1 base from J, with 6 bases in between. CDR3 size: 13 residues.

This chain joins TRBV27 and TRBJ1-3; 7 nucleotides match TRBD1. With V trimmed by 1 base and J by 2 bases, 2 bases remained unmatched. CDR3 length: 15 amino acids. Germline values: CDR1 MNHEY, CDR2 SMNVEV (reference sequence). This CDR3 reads CASSLYRGPGNTIYF. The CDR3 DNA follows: TGTGCCAGCAGTTTATACAGGGGTCCTGGAAACACCATATATTTT.

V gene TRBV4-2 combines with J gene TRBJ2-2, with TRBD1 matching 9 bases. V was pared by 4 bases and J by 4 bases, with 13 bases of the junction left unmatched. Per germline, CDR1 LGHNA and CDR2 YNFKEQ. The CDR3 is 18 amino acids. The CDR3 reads CASSRLLTGGIGTGELFF. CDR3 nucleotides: TGTGCCAGCAGCCGCCTCCTAACAGGGGGCATCGGCACCGGGGAGCTGTTTTTT.

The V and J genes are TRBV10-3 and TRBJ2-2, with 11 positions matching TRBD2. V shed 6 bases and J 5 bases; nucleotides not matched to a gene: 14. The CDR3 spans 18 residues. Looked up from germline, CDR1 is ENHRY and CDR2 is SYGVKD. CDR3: CAISGRTSGPTGTGELFF. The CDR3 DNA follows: TGTGCCATCAGCGGGAGGACTAGCGGGCCCACTGGGACCGGGGAGCTGTTTTTT.

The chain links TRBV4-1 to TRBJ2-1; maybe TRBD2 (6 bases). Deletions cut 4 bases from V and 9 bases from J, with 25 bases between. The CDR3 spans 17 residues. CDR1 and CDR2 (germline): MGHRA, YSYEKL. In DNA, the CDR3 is TGCGCCAGCAGCCTTATAGGGCCGGACGGCGGGGCTTTTGAGCAGTTCTTC. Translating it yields CASSLIGPDGGAFEQFF.

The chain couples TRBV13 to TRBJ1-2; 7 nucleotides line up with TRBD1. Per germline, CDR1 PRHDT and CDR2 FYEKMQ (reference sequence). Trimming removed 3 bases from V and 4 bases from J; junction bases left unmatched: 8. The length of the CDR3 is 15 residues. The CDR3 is CASSFRTDRFYGYTF. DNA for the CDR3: TGTGCCAGCAGCTTTCGTACGGACAGGTTCTATGGCTACACCTTC.

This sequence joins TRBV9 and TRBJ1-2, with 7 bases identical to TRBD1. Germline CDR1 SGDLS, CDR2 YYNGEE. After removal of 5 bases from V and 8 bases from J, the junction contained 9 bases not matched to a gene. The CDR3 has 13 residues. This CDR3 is CASRELGTVGYTF. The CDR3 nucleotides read TGTGCCAGCAGGGAACTCGGGACAGTCGGCTACACCTTC.

The DNA for the CDR3 is TGTGCCAGCAGTGATCGAGCGGGGGGTTTTGACGAGCAGTACTTC. Translating gives CASSDRAGGFDEQYF. The V call is TRBV25-1, the J call TRBJ2-7; the match to TRBD2 covers 9 bases. V shed 3 bases and J 5 bases; nucleotides not matched to a gene: 8. The CDR3 runs to 15 residues. Germline values: CDR1 MGHDK, CDR2 SYGVNS.

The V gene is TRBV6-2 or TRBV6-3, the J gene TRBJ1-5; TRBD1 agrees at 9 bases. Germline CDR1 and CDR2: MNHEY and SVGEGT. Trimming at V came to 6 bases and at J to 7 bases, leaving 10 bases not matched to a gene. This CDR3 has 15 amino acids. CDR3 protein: CASSPTGGFYQPQHF. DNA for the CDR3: TGTGCCAGCAGCCCAACAGGGGGCTTCTACCAGCCCCAGCATTTT.

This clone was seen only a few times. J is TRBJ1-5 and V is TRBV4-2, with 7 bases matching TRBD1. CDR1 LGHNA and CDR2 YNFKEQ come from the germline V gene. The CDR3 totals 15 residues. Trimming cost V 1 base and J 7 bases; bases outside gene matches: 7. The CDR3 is CASSQVQGVLQPQHF. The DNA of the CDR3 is TGTGCCAGCAGCCAAGTTCAGGGGGTCTTGCAGCCCCAGCATTTT.

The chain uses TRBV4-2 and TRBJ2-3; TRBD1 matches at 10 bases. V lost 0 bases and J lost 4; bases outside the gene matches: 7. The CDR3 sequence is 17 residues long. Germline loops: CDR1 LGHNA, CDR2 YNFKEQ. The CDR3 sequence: CASSQDGGQGYPDTQYF. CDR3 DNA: TGTGCCAGCAGCCAAGATGGGGGACAGGGGTACCCAGATACGCAGTATTTT.

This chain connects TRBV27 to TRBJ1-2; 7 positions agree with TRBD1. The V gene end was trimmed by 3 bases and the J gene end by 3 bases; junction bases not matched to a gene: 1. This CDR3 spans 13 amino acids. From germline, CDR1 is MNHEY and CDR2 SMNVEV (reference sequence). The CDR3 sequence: CASSFDRDYGYTF. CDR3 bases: TGTGCCAGCAGTTTTGACAGGGACTATGGCTACACCTTC.

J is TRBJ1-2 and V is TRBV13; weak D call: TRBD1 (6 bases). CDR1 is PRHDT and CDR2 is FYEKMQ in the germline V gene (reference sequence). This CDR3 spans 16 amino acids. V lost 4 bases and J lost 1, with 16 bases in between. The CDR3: CASSSIGDNDNYGYTF. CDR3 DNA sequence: TGTGCCAGCAGCTCAATAGGGGACAACGATAACTATGGCTACACCTTC.

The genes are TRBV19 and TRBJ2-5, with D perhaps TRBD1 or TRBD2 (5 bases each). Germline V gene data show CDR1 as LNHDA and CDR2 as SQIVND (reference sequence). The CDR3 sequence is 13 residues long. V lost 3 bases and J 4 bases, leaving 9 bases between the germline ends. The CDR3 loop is CASSMMRGETQYF. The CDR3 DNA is TGTGCCAGTAGTATGATGAGGGGAGAGACCCAGTACTTC.